This entry features one TCR beta chain sequence. Antigen: not known. Deletions cut 7 bases from V and 0 bases from J, with 18 bases between. CDR3 length: 16 residues. CDR1 SGHTA and CDR2 FQGNSA come from the germline V gene. This sample was included in a study of CD8 T cells in ankylosing spondylitis. Using quantitative 5'-RACE with molecular barcodes, the authors made TCR beta libraries. One entry per CDR3 protein, called by TCRdb with MiXCR from the 5' RACE reads. The table records hundreds of thousands of distinct CDR3 sequences, approximately 10% of them present only once. Study-wide findings and caveats: Enrichment of disease-linked clones was reportedly significant in matched ankylosing spondylitis synovial fluid. Several highly homologous variants made up a TCR beta motif that seemed to typify ankylosing spondylitis blood. Disease-linked clones were CD8+ and relatively rare in peripheral blood.

Specimen: blood, either unsorted or a sorted T cell fraction (not recorded which). V and J are TRBV7-2 and TRBJ1-2, with a possible D match to TRBD1 (6 bases). The sequence derives from a male donor with ankylosing spondylitis. As DNA, the CDR3 is TGTGCCAGCACCCCCTTTAGCACAGGGCCTAACTATGGCTACACCTTC. The encoded protein is CASTPFSTGPNYGYTF.